This T cell receptor beta chain is from a study of CD4 T cells in relation to SARS-CoV-2 and coronaviruses. Study information: PBMCs were cultured with antigen for approximately nine days before TCR beta sequencing. Controls used an HIV-1 Nef peptide pool or no peptide.

CD4+ T cells from unexposed donors were obtained before the COVID-19 pandemic (2011-2018). The cells were cultured for 9 to 11 days before CD4+ T cells were isolated. This table comes from immunoSEQ multiplex PCR, and its TCRdb copy is limited to in-frame clones, with some not included. The sample has roughly 16,000 clones, about four fifths seen once; the top ten hold roughly a sixth. CDR1 is WNHNN, CDR2 SYGVQD, per germline (reference sequence). V lost 0 bases and J lost 2, with 4 bases in between. The CDR3 consists of 13 residues. This clone has only a few counts. Its target is not known. The gene calls are TRBV10-1 and TRBJ1-2; D is uncertain. The sample consisted of CD4+ T cells from PBMCs, cultured in vitro. This clonotype was sampled from a human donor in good health. In DNA, the CDR3 is TGCGCCAGCAGTGAGTCCGAGAACTATGGCTACACCTTC. As protein: CASSESENYGYTF.